The 2 T cell receptor beta chains presented below share a single source sample, sequenced in a study of cytomegalovirus exposure and HLA in healthy donors. It was with 60 Vbeta and 13 Jbeta primers that the PCR ran. This table comes from immunoSEQ multiplex PCR, and its TCRdb copy is limited to in-frame clones, with some not included. The table shows roughly 170,000 clones, with about 83% occurring only once. Sequenced material: PBMCs. These receptors all stem from a girl between 5 and 17 years old in good health and CMV-seropositive.

CDR3 loop: CASSLKITGGGEQYF. DNA of the CDR3: TGTGCCAGCAGCTTAAAGATTACAGGTGGCGGCGAGCAGTACTTC. V is TRBV7-2 and J is TRBJ2-7; maybe TRBD1 (5 bases). The germline V and J ends were trimmed by 2 bases and 6 bases, with 17 bases remaining between them. This CDR3 spans 15 amino acids. CDR1 is SGHTA, CDR2 FQGNSA, per germline. Drawing the rest from reference TRBV7-2 and TRBJ2-7, the complete variable domain is GAGVSQSPSNKVTEKGKDVELRCDPISGHTALYWYRQSLGQGLEFLIYFQGNSAPDKSGLPSDRFSAERTGGSVSTLTIQRTQQEDSAVYLCASSLKITGGGEQYFGPGTRLTVT.

The V call is TRBV5-8, the J call TRBJ1-1; D unclear. This CDR3 region has 15 residues. The germline V gene has CDR1 SGHTS and CDR2 YDEGEE. Trimming pared 1 base from V and 4 bases from J, leaving 14 bases between. In DNA, the CDR3 is TGTGCCAGCAGCTTGTTAGCGGGCGCAATCACTGAAGCTTTCTTT. This codes for CASSLLAGAITEAFF.